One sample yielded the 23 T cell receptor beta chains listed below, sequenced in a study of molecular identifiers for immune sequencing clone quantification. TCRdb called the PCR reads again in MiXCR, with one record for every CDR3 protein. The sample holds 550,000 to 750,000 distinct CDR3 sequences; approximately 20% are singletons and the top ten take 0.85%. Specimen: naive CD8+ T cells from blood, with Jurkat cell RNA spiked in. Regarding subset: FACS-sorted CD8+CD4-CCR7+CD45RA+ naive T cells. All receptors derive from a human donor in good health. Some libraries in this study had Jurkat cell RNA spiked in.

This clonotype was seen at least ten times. CDR3 DNA sequence: TGTGCCAGCAGTTTACCCGACACGTTGGGAAACACTGAAGCTTTCTTT. It yields the protein CASSLPDTLGNTEAFF. V and J are TRBV28 and TRBJ1-1; D not resolved. Trimming shortened V by 2 bases and J by 2 bases, and 15 bases separated the two germline ends. The length of the CDR3 is 16 residues. Germline CDR1 is MDHEN and CDR2 is SYDVKM.

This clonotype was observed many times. Here the CDR3 reads CASRPGTYLTDTQYF. CDR3 DNA: TGTGCCAGCAGACCCGGGACCTACTTGACAGATACGCAGTATTTT. V gene TRBV3-1 combines with J gene TRBJ2-3; D tentatively fits TRBD1 or TRBD2 (5 bases each). Germline loops: CDR1 LGHDT, CDR2 YNNKEL (reference sequence). This CDR3 is built from 15 residues. V lost 6 bases to trimming and J lost 3 bases, with 16 bases between them.

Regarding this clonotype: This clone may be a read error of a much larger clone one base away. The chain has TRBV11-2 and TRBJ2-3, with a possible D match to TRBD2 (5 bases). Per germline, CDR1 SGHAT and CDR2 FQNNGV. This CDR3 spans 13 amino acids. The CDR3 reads CASSLMTTDTRYF. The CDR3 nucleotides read TGTGCCAGCAGCTTAATGACTACAGATACGCGGTATTTT. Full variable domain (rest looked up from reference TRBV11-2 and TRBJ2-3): EAGVAQSPRYKIIEKRQSVAFWCNPISGHATLYWYQQILGQGPKLLIQFQNNGVVDDSQLPKDRFSAERLKGVDSTLKIQPAKLEDSAVYLCASSLMTTDTRYFGPGTRLTVL.

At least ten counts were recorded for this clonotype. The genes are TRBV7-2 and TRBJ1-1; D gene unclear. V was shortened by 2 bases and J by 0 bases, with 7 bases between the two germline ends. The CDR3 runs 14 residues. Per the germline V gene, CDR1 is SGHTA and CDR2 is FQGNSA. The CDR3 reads CASSLLHMNTEAFF. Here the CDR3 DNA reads TGTGCCAGCAGCTTATTACACATGAACACTGAAGCTTTCTTT. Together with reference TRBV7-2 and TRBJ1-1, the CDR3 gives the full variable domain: GAGVSQSPSNKVTEKGKDVELRCDPISGHTALYWYRQSLGQGLEFLIYFQGNSAPDKSGLPSDRFSAERTGGSVSTLTIQRTQQEDSAVYLCASSLLHMNTEAFFGQGTRLTVV.

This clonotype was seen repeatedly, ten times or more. The CDR3 region has the DNA TGTGCCAGCAGTTTCCTAGAGGTTGAGCAGTTCTTC. Translation gives CASSFLEVEQFF. The chain links TRBV12-3 or TRBV12-4 to TRBJ2-1; D not certain. This CDR3 is 12 amino acids long. The ends were cut back, 3 bases at V and 9 bases at J, with 9 bases in the middle.

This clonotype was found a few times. CDR3 in DNA: TGCAGTGCTAGAGAGGGACCCAGAGACTATGGCTACACCTTC. It encodes CSAREGPRDYGYTF. The chain recombines TRBV20-1 with TRBJ1-2; perhaps TRBD1 as D (5 bases). Per germline, CDR1 DFQATT and CDR2 SNEGSKA (reference sequence). This CDR3 is 14 amino acids long. Trimming pared 0 bases from V and 3 bases from J, leaving 11 bases between.

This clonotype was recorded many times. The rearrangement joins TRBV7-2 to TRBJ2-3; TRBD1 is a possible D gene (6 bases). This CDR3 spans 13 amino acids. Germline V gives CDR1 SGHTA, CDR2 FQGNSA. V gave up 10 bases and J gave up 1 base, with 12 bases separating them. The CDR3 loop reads CATTTGGTDTQYF. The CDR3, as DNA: TGTGCCACGACGACAGGTGGCACAGATACGCAGTATTTT.

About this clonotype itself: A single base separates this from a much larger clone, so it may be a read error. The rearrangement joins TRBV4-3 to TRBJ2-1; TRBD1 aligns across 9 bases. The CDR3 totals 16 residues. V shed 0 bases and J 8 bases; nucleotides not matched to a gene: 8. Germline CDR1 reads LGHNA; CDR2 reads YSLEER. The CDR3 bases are TGCGCCAGCAGCCAAGATGTGGGACAGGGCGTCTATGAGCAGTTCTTC. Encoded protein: CASSQDVGQGVYEQFF.

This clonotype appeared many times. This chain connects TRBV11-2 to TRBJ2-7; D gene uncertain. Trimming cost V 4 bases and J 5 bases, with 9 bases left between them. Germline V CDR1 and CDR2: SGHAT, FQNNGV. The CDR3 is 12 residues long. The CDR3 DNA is TGTGCCAGCAGCTCCCCCATCCACGAGCAGTACTTC. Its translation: CASSSPIHEQYF.

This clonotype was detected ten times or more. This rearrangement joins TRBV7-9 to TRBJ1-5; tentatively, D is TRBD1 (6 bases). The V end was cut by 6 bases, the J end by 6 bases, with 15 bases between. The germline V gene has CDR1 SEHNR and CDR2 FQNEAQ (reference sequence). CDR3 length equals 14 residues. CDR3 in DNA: TGTGCCAGCAGTCTCGAAGGGGGTTTTCAGCCCCAGCATTTT. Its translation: CASSLEGGFQPQHF.

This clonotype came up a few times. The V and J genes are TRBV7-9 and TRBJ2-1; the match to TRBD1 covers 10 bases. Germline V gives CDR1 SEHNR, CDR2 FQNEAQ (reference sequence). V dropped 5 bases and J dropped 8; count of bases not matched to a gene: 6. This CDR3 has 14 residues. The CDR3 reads CASSDGTGVYEQFF. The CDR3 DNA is TGTGCCAGCAGCGACGGGACAGGGGTTTATGAGCAGTTCTTC.

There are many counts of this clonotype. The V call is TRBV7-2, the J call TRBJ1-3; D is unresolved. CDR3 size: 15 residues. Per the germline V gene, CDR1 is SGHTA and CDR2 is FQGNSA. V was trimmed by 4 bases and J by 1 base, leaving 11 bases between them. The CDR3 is CASSSTPVSGNTIYF. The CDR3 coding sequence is TGTGCCAGCAGCTCTACTCCAGTGTCTGGAAACACCATATATTTT.

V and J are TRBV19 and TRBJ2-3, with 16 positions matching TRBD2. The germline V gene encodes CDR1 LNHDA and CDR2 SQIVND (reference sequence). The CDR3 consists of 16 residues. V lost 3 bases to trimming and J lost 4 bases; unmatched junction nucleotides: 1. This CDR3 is CASSIGTSGRADTQYF. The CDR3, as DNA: TGTGCCAGTAGTATCGGGACTAGCGGGAGGGCAGATACGCAGTATTTT. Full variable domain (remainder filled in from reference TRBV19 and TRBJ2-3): DGGITQSPKYLFRKEGQNVTLSCEQNLNHDAMYWYRQDPGQGLRLIYYSQIVNDFQKGDIAEGYSVSREKKESFPLTVTSAQKNPTAFYLCASSIGTSGRADTQYFGPGTRLTVL.

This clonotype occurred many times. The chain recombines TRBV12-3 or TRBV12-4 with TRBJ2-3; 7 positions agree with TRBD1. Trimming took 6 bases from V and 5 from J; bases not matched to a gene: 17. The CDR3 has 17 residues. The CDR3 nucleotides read TGTGCCAGCAGCTATACCTACGGGACAGAAACAGGAGATACGCAGTATTTT. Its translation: CASSYTYGTETGDTQYF.

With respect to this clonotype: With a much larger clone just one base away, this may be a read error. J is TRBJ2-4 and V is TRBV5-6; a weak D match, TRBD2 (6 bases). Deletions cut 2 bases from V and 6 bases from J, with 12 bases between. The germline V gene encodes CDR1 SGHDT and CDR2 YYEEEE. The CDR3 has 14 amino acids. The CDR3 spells CASSLSSGVNIQYF. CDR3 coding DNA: TGTGCCAGCAGCTTATCCTCGGGGGTAAACATTCAGTACTTC.

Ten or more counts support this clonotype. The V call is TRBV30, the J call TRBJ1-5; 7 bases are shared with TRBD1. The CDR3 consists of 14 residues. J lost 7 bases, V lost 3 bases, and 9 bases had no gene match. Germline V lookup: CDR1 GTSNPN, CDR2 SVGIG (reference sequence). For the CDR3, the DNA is TGTGCCTGGAGCTCGACAGGGAGGGAGCAGCCCCAGCATTTT. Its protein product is CAWSSTGREQPQHF.

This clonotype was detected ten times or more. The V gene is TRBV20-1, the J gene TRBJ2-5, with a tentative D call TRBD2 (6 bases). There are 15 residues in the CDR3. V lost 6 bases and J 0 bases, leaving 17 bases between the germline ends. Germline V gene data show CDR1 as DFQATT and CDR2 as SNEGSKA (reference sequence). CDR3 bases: TGCAGTGCACGGGGCAGGGACTCCAACCAAGAGACCCAGTACTTC. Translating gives CSARGRDSNQETQYF.

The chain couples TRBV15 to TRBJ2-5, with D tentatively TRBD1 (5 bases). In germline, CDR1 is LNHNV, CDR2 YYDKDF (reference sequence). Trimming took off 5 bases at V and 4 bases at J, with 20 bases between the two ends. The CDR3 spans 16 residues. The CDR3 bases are TGTGCCACCAGCGGGGTAGGGGTTGGGTTAGGAGAGACCCAGTACTTC. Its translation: CATSGVGVGLGETQYF.

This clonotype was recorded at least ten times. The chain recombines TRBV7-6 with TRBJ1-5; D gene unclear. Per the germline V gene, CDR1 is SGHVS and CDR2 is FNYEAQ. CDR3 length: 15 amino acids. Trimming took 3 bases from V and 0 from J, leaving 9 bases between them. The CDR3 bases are TGTGCCAGCAGCTTCGACGACACTAGCAATCAGCCCCAGCATTTT. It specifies CASSFDDTSNQPQHF.

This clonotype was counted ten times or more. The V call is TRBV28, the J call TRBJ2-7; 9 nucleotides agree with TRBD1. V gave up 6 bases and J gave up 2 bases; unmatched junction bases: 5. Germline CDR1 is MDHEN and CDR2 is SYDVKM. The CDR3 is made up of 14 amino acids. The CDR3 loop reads CASRAGTGPYEQYF. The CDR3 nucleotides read TGTGCCAGCAGGGCCGGGACAGGGCCCTACGAGCAGTACTTC.

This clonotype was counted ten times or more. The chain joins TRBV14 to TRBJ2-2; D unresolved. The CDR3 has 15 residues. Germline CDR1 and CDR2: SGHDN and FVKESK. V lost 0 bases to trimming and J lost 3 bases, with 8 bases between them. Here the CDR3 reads CASSQEIGHTGELFF. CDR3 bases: TGTGCCAGCAGCCAAGAAATAGGCCACACCGGGGAGCTGTTTTTT.

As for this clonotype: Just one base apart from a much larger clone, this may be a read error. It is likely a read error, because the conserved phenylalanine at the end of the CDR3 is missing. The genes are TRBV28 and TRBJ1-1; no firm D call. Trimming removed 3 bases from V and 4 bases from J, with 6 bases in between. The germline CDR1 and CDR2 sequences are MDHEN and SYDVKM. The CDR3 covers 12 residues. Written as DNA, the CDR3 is TGTGCCAGCAGTTTTAGTCCCACTGAAGCTTTCCTT. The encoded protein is CASSFSPTEAFL.

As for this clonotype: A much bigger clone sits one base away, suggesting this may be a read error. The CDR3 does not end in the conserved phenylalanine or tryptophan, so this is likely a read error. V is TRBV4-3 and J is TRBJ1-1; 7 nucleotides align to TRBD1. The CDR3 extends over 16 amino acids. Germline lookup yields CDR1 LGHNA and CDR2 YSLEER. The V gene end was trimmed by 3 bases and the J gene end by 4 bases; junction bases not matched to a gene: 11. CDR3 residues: CASSHLKTGVGTEAFL. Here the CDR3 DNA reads TGCGCCAGCAGCCATTTAAAAACAGGGGTGGGCACTGAAGCTTTCTTA.